This T cell receptor beta chain was recorded in a study of early T cells in non-severe SARS-CoV-2 infection. In its sample, this clonotype was seen many times. The CDR3 extends over 11 amino acids. Trimming took 4 bases from V and 2 from J, leaving 6 bases between them. CDR1 SQVTM and CDR2 ANQGSEA come from the germline V gene. TCRdb reprocessed the 5' RACE reads via MiXCR and lists one record per CDR3 protein. The sample consists of around 57,000 distinct CDR3 sequences, approximately 5.9% of them appearing once. The J gene is TRBJ2-7, the V gene TRBV29-1; D is perhaps TRBD1 (5 bases). The sequence came from an adult who was a healthcare worker with PCR-confirmed SARS-CoV-2 infection or an uninfected control (not recorded which). The specimen was whole blood, collected at baseline. The CDR3 bases are TGCAGCGTTGCCAGGGCCTACGAGCAGTACTTC. Translation: CSVARAYEQYF.